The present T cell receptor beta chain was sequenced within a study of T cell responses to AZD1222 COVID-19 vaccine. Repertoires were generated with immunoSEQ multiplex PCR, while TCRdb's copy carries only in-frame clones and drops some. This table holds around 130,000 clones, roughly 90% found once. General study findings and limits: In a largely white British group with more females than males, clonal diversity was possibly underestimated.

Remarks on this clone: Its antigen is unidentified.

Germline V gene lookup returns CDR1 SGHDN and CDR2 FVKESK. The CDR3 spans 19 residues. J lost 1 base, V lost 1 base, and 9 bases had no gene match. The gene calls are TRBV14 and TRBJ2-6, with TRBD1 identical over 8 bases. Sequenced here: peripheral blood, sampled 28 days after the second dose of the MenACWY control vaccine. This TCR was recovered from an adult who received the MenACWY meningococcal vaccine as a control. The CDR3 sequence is CASSQGWTGLLSGANVLTF. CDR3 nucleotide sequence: TGTGCCAGCAGCCAAGGATGGACAGGGCTACTTTCTGGGGCCAACGTCCTGACTTTC.